A selection of T cell receptor beta chains follows, all from one sample in a study of blood T cell repertoires in COVID-19. Produced via immunoSEQ multiplex PCR; TCRdb's table is partial and in-frame only. The data hold hundreds of thousands of clones, with approximately 90% observed a single time. What was sequenced was peripheral blood. Receptors originate from a man aged 55 to 70 with COVID-19, enrolled during active disease. CDR3s include the opening cysteine and the closing phenylalanine or tryptophan. Size is stated for part of the rows, as once, few or many counts, or as a class when the clone is expanded.

clone size,J gene,V gene,CDR3 protein
NA,TRBJ1-1,TRBV6-6,CASSYSLTGGLEAFF
NA,TRBJ2-1,TRBV29-1,CSGRGVSSYNEQFF
NA,TRBJ2-1,TRBV10-1,CASSDPTPQGEGTEQFF
NA,TRBJ2-7,TRBV9,CASSVTSGSREQYF
NA,TRBJ1-1,TRBV30,CAWSAGFRNTEAFF
NA,TRBJ1-5,TRBV4-1,CASSQGQGNQPQHF
NA,TRBJ1-2,TRBV5-1,CASRFTPDRDYGYTF
few,TRBJ2-7,TRBV19,CASSIEAGLAGTEQYF
NA,TRBJ1-1,TRBV19,CASSIDPSDSEAFF
NA,TRBJ2-1,TRBV5-1,CASRLLAGPYNEQFF
NA,TRBJ1-6,TRBV19,CASNPGQGNSPLHF
NA,TRBJ2-2,TRBV11-2,CASSLRRFEVTNTGELFF
NA,TRBJ1-2,TRBV3-1/TRBV3-2,CASTPDSFNYGYTF
NA,TRBJ2-7,TRBV18,CASSPGQDYEQYF
NA,TRBJ2-2,TRBV13,CASSLAGVKGELFF
NA,TRBJ2-7,TRBV4-3,CASSLDSYTYEQYF
NA,TRBJ2-7,TRBV11-2,CASSSPYEQYF
NA,TRBJ2-7,TRBV28,CASNRQGPFYEQYF
NA,TRBJ1-5,TRBV7-9,CASSPQIGASNQPQHF
NA,TRBJ2-7,TRBV4-2,CASSPMGGEVYEQYF
NA,TRBJ2-1,TRBV9,CASSGGTSFNEQFF
NA,TRBJ1-2,TRBV7-8,CASSLAITESDGYTF
NA,TRBJ2-1,TRBV7-2,CASSGRAGAYNEQFF
NA,TRBJ2-6,TRBV29-1,CSVLDRGGANVLTF
NA,TRBJ1-1,TRBV7-3,CASSPTGGYTEAFF
NA,TRBJ2-7,TRBV3-1/TRBV3-2,CASSQDDGTGLGEQYF
NA,TRBJ1-5,TRBV7-9,CASSLTGGNQPQHF
NA,TRBJ2-1,TRBV23-1,CASSLTPWNEQFF
NA,TRBJ1-2,TRBV5-1,CASSIGGTNYGYTF
NA,TRBJ2-7,TRBV5-1,CASSLAASGQTYEQYF
few,TRBJ1-5,TRBV2,CASSLGGPQHF
NA,TRBJ1-2,TRBV4-3,CASSQGTGLNYGYTF
NA,TRBJ2-1,TRBV19,CASSSGQGARNEQFF
NA,TRBJ2-5,TRBV24-1,CATSGAAGEVGGETQYF
NA,TRBJ2-2,TRBV2,CASQTGGRTGELFF
NA,TRBJ2-7,TRBV2,CASSFNTLSGSLSEQYF
NA,TRBJ1-2,TRBV25-1,CASSEYSGQGHGYTF
NA,TRBJ2-1,TRBV28,CASSPPGGAGTSGRVEQFF
NA,TRBJ1-1,TRBV27,CASSPLQGRTEAFF
NA,TRBJ2-7,TRBV18,CASSPGTSKNGEQYF
NA,TRBJ2-2,TRBV11-2,CASSLVQNTGELFF
NA,TRBJ2-5,TRBV11-2,CASSQYLGTGTSQQETQYF
NA,TRBJ2-7,TRBV4-2,CASSQDRPGDSEQYF
once,TRBJ1-1,TRBV7-2,CASSLRPQLNTEAFF
NA,TRBJ2-7,TRBV29-1,CSFTGDSYEQYF
once,TRBJ2-7,TRBV5-6,CASSSRGRGTYEQYF
few,TRBJ2-2,TRBV6-4,CASSDNLAGAWDTGELFF
NA,TRBJ2-7,TRBV15,CATSRGQGLYEQYF